Presented here are 4 T cell receptor beta chains from one specimen sequenced in a study of shared clonotypes between healthy human individuals. Produced via immunoSEQ multiplex PCR; TCRdb's table is partial and in-frame only. Among 2 million to 3 million clones, under 95% were seen once, and the ten largest hold 0.36%. Sequencing input: naive CD4+ T cells from PBMCs. The subset here: CD45RA+ positively selected. The receptors stem from a man younger than 30 in good health. Some clones in this sample may be carry-over from other donors' samples.

The chain carries TRBV7-9 and TRBJ2-7; 7 nucleotides agree with TRBD1. This CDR3 comprises 16 residues. Germline V gene data show CDR1 as SEHNR and CDR2 as FQNEAQ (reference sequence). The V segment lost 4 bases and the J segment 4 bases; nucleotides outside the gene matches: 13. The CDR3 coding sequence is TGTGCCAGCAGCTCCTACTTAGGGGGCGCCTCTTACGAGCAGTACTTC. Its translation is CASSSYLGGASYEQYF. Complete variable domain (other parts from reference TRBV7-9 and TRBJ2-7): DTGVSQNPRHKITKRGQNVTFRCDPISEHNRLYWYRQTLGQGPEFLTYFQNEAQLEKSRLLSDRFSAERPKGSFSTLEIQRTEQGDSAMYLCASSSYLGGASYEQYFGPGTRLTVT.

Notes on this clone: One end of the junction is discordant with germline, which a read error may explain. The chain is built from TRBV10-3 and TRBJ2-3; possible D gene TRBD1, 5 bases. The germline gives CDR1 ENHRY, CDR2 SYGVKD. This CDR3 spans 14 amino acids. This CDR3 reads CALRESLTTDTQYF. The CDR3 nucleotides are TGTGCCCTCAGGGAAAGCTTAACAACAGATACGCAGTATTTT.

The V gene is TRBV2, the J gene TRBJ1-1; D possibly corresponds to TRBD1 (6 bases). This CDR3 has 14 residues. The V gene's germline CDR1 is SNHLY and CDR2 FYNNEI. With 6 bases removed from V and 7 bases from J, the gap between germline ends came to 18 bases. The CDR3 reads CASSAPPQGSEAFF. The CDR3 region has the DNA TGTGCCAGCAGCGCACCTCCTCAGGGGAGTGAAGCTTTCTTT. The full variable domain, with the rest looked up from reference TRBV2 and TRBJ1-1, is EPEVTQTPSHQVTQMGQEVILRCVPISNHLYFYWYRQILGQKVEFLVSFYNNEISEKSEIFDDQFSVERPDGSNFTLKIRSTKLEDSAMYFCASSAPPQGSEAFFGQGTRLTVV.

This clone showed up just once. This chain links TRBV7-2 with TRBJ2-7, with a tentative D call TRBD1 (5 bases). Per germline, CDR1 SGHTA and CDR2 FQGNSA. The CDR3 is 14 amino acids. Trimming removed 5 bases at V and 7 bases at J, with 18 bases between. The DNA for the CDR3 is TGTGCCAGCAGCGAAAAATGGGGCTTGGGGGAGCAGTACTTC. Its translation: CASSEKWGLGEQYF.